This TCR beta chain emerged from a study of blood T cell repertoires in COVID-19. Study-level information: In each case, the material was cDNA or gDNA derived from T cells, B-cell-depleted T cells, or PBMCs.

As originally analysed: Amplification with reference gene primers provided the estimates of nucleated cell counts. TCRdb's copy holds only in-frame clones and misses some; the assay was immunoSEQ multiplex PCR. V and J calls and clone size are copied from that table; D and trimming were computed from the DNA. Seen here are about 400,000 clones, approximately 86% observed once, and the top ten hold around 2%. Germline V gene lookup returns CDR1 SGDLS and CDR2 YYNGEE. The CDR3 loop spans 15 amino acids. With V trimmed by 4 bases and J by 0 bases, 4 bases remained unmatched. Everyone who took part was roughly 18 to 89 years old, and they came from about two dozen US areas. Clinical history as reported by participants underpinned cohort assignment.

The receptor comes from a middle-aged woman with acute COVID-19. This chain uses TRBV9 with TRBJ2-7; the match to TRBD2 covers 10 bases. Sequencing input: PBMCs or T cells enriched from blood (not recorded which). The CDR3 sequence: CASSPSGGASYEQYF. CDR3 coding DNA: TGTGCCAGCAGCCCCAGCGGGGGGGCCTCCTACGAGCAGTACTTC.